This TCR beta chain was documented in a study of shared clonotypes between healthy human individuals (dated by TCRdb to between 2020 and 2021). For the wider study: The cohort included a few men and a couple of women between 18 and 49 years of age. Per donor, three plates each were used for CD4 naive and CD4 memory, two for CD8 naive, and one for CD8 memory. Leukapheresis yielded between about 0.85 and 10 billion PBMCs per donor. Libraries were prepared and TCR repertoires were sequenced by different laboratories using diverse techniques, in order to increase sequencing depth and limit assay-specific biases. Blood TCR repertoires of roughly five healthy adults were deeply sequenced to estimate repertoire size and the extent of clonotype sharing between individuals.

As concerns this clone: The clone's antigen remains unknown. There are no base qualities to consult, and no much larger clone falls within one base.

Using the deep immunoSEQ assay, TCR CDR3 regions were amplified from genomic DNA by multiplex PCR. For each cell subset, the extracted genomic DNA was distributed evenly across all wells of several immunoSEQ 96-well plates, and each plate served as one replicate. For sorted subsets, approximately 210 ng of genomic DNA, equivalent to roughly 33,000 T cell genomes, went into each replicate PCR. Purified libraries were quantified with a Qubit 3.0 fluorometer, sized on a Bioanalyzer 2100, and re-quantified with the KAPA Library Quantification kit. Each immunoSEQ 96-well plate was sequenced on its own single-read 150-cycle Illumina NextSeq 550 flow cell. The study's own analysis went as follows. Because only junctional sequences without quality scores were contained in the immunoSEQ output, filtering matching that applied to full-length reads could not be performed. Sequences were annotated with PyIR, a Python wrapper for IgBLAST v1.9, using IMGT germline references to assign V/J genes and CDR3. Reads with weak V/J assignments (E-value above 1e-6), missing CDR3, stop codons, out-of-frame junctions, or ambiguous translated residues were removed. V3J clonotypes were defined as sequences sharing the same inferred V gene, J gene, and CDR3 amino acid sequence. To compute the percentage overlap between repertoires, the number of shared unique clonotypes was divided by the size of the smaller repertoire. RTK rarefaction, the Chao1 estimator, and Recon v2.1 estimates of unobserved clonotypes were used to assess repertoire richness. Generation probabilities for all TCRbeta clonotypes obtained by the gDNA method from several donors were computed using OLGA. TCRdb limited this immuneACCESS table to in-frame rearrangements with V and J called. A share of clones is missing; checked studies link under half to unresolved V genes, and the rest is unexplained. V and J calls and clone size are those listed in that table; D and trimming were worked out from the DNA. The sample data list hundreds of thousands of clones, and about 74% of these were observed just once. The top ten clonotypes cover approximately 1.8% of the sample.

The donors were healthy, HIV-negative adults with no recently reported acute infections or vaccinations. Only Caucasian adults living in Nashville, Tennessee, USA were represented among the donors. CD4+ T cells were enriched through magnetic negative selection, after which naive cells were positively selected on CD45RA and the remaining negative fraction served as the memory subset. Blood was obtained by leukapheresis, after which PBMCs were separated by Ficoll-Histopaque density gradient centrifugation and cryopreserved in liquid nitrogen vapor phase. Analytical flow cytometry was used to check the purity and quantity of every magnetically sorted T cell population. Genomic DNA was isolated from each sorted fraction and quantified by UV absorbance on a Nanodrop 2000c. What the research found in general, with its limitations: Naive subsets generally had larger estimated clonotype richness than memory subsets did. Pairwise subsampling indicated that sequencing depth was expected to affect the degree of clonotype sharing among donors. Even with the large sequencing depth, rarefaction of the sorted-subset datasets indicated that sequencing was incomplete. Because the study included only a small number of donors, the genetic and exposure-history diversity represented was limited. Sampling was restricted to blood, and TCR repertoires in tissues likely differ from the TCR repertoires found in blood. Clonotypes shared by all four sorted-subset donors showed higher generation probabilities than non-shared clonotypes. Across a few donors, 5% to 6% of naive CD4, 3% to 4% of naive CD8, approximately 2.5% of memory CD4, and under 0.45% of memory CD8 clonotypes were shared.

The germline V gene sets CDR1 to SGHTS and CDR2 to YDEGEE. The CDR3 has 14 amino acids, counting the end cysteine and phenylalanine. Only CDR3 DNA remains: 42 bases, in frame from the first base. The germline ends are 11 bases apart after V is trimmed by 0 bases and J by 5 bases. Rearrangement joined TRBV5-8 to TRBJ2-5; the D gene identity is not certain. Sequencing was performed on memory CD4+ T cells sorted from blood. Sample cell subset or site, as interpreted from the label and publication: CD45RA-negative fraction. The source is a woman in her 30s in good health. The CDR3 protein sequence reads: CASSLVSHLETQYF. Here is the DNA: TGTGCCAGCAGCTTGGTCTCGCATCTCGAGACCCAGTACTTC.